These 21 T cell receptor beta chains were sequenced from one sample in a study of shared clonotypes between healthy human individuals. Generated by immunoSEQ multiplex PCR, the TCRdb table keeps only in-frame clones and is missing some. Here the sample spans over 400,000 clones, more than 95% being singletons. Sequenced sample: naive CD4+ T cells sorted from blood. The subset was: CD45RA+ positively selected. These receptors were collected from a woman in her 30s in good health.

With respect to this clone: The same CDR3 also results from other DNA sequences found in this sample. The chain combines TRBV2 with TRBJ1-1; no definite D call. The germline CDR1 and CDR2 sequences are SNHLY and FYNNEI. This CDR3 has 13 amino acids. Deletions cut 2 bases from V and 1 base from J, with 5 bases between. CDR3 DNA: TGTGCCAGCAGTGAATTGGGGAACACTGAAGCTTTCTTT. It is translated as CASSELGNTEAFF.

The chain links TRBV11-2 to TRBJ1-1; perhaps TRBD1 as D (6 bases). With 1 base removed from V and 10 bases from J, the gap between germline ends came to 22 bases. This CDR3 contains 16 residues. Germline assignment: CDR1 SGHAT and CDR2 FQNNGV. Written as DNA, the CDR3 is TGTGCCAGCAGCTTAGTGGCCCCGGGGGGCGGTGTCGGAGCTTTCTTT. Protein sequence: CASSLVAPGGGVGAFF.

The chain is built from TRBV5-6 and TRBJ2-1; 9 nucleotides match TRBD1. CDR1 and CDR2 (germline): SGHDT, YYEEEE. V shed 4 bases and J 6 bases; nucleotides not matched to a gene: 2. The CDR3 loop spans 13 amino acids. The CDR3: CASSRTGANEQFF. CDR3 DNA: TGTGCCAGCAGCCGGACAGGGGCCAATGAGCAGTTCTTC. The full variable domain, rest sourced from reference TRBV5-6 and TRBJ2-1, is DAGVTQSPTHLIKTRGQQVTLRCSPKSGHDTVSWYQQALGQGPQFIFQYYEEEERQRGNFPDRFSGHQFPNYSSELNVNALLLGDSALYLCASSRTGANEQFFGPGTRLTVL.

This chain links TRBV28 with TRBJ1-5; D gene unclear. Germline V CDR1 and CDR2: MDHEN, SYDVKM. CDR3 size: 14 residues. V dropped 3 bases and J dropped 10 bases, with 16 bases sitting between them. In DNA, the CDR3 is TGTGCCAGCAGTTTTCCGAGGAGGGCCTCCCCCCAGCATTTT. Translated: CASSFPRRASPQHF. Looking up the rest from reference TRBV28 and TRBJ1-5 gives the full variable domain: DVKVTQSSRYLVKRTGEKVFLECVQDMDHENMFWYRQDPGLGLRLIYFSYDVKMKEKGDIPEGYSVSREKKERFSLILESASTNQTSMYLCASSFPRRASPQHFGDGTRLSIL.

This clone was observed a handful of times. The chain is built from TRBV19 and TRBJ1-5; TRBD1 might be the D (5 bases). V was clipped by 0 bases and J by 2 bases, with 5 bases between them. Per the germline V gene, CDR1 is LNHDA and CDR2 is SQIVND (reference sequence). This CDR3 has 14 amino acids. The DNA for the CDR3 is TGTGCCAGTAGTATAGAGGGGGGCAATCAGCCCCAGCATTTT. Protein sequence: CASSIEGGNQPQHF.

J is TRBJ2-7 and V is TRBV19, with 10 bases aligning to TRBD2. This CDR3 is built from 15 residues. The trim removed 3 bases at V and 0 bases at J, leaving 2 bases unmatched. CDR1 and CDR2 (germline): LNHDA, SQIVND (reference sequence). The chain's CDR3 is CASSILAGDSYEQYF. As DNA, the CDR3 is TGTGCCAGTAGTATCCTAGCGGGAGACTCCTACGAGCAGTACTTC.

This chain connects TRBV11-2 to TRBJ1-2; TRBD1 is a possible D gene (6 bases). The V end lost 5 bases, the J end lost 1 base, and 14 bases lay between the germline ends. There are 15 residues in the CDR3. Looked up from germline, CDR1 is SGHAT and CDR2 is FQNNGV. CDR3 amino acids: CASSVGRGGNYGYTF. As DNA, the CDR3 is TGTGCCAGCAGCGTAGGAAGGGGGGGTAACTATGGCTACACCTTC.

V and J are TRBV28 and TRBJ2-5; D possibly matches TRBD1 or TRBD2 (6 bases each). The germline gives CDR1 MDHEN, CDR2 SYDVKM. The V end lost 6 bases, the J end lost 4 bases, and 15 bases lay between the germline ends. The CDR3 is 14 amino acids. CDR3 protein: CASSWGAGGETQYF. DNA for the CDR3: TGTGCCAGCAGCTGGGGGGCTGGGGGAGAGACCCAGTACTTC.

The rearrangement joins TRBV4-2 to TRBJ1-5; no definite D call. Germline V gene lookup returns CDR1 LGHNA and CDR2 YNFKEQ. The CDR3 covers 15 residues. Trimming pared 3 bases from V and 6 bases from J, leaving 15 bases between. CDR3 region: CASSQTFGWSQPQHF. DNA for the CDR3: TGTGCCAGCAGCCAGACCTTCGGGTGGAGTCAGCCCCAGCATTTT.

The J gene is TRBJ2-3, the V gene TRBV19, with a weak D call TRBD2 (6 bases). Germline loops: CDR1 LNHDA, CDR2 SQIVND (reference sequence). This CDR3 region has 15 residues. Trimming stripped 3 bases from V and 3 bases from J, with 13 bases between. CDR3 in DNA: TGTGCCAGTAGTATCGGGACTGCGAAGACAGATACGCAGTATTTT. It encodes CASSIGTAKTDTQYF.

This chain connects TRBV6-5 to TRBJ1-2; tentatively, D is TRBD1 (6 bases). The V end was cut by 2 bases, the J end by 7 bases, with 20 bases between. This CDR3 is 16 amino acids long. CDR1 is MNHEY, CDR2 SVGAGI, per germline. The CDR3 DNA follows: TGTGCCAGCAGTTACGGAGGAGGGGGAGTCGTTGGTGGCTACACCTTC. Its protein is CASSYGGGGVVGGYTF.

The chain joins TRBV7-9 to TRBJ2-7; maybe TRBD2 (6 bases). Per the germline V gene, CDR1 is SEHNR and CDR2 is FQNEAQ (reference sequence). The CDR3 loop spans 13 amino acids. Trimming took 8 bases from V and 5 from J, leaving 16 bases between them. This CDR3 is CASVRGLRDEQYF. CDR3 DNA: TGTGCCAGCGTACGCGGACTAAGGGACGAGCAGTACTTC.

This clone is a singleton in its sample. The genes are TRBV19 and TRBJ1-5; D is perhaps TRBD1 (6 bases). CDR1 is LNHDA and CDR2 is SQIVND in the germline V gene (reference sequence). This CDR3 spans 17 amino acids. Trimming left V 5 bases short and J 4 bases short, with 21 bases between. The CDR3 reads CASSRFIGGGSNQPQHF. CDR3 DNA sequence: TGTGCCAGTAGTCGTTTTATTGGGGGGGGCTCAAATCAGCCCCAGCATTTT. Full variable domain (remainder filled in from reference TRBV19 and TRBJ1-5): DGGITQSPKYLFRKEGQNVTLSCEQNLNHDAMYWYRQDPGQGLRLIYYSQIVNDFQKGDIAEGYSVSREKKESFPLTVTSAQKNPTAFYLCASSRFIGGGSNQPQHFGDGTRLSIL.

This clone was found once. CDR3 coding DNA: TGTGCCAGCAGCTTCAGGGGTGATCAGCCCCAGCATTTT. It specifies CASSFRGDQPQHF. This chain joins TRBV5-5 and TRBJ1-5; D perhaps matches TRBD1 (6 bases). CDR1 is SGHKS and CDR2 is YYEKEE in the germline V gene (reference sequence). There are 13 residues in the CDR3. Trimming took off 2 bases at V and 5 bases at J, with 8 bases between the two ends.

The chain is built from TRBV28 and TRBJ2-7, with D possibly being TRBD2 (5 bases). CDR1 and CDR2 from the germline V gene are MDHEN and SYDVKM. The CDR3 is 15 residues long. V was pared by 5 bases and J by 0 bases, with 14 bases between. CDR3 residues: CASSERPLGSYEQYF. CDR3 in DNA: TGTGCCAGCAGTGAGCGGCCCCTGGGCTCCTACGAGCAGTACTTC.

The CDR3 loop reads CASSVCGEQYF. The CDR3 region has the DNA TGTGCCAGCAGTGTATGTGGGGAGCAGTACTTC. The chain links TRBV2 to TRBJ2-7; D not resolved. The CDR3 sequence is 11 residues long. Trimming removed 4 bases from V and 7 bases from J, with 8 bases in between. Germline CDR1 SNHLY, CDR2 FYNNEI.

This chain's CDR3 is CASSARSPGPNEQFF. The CDR3 DNA reads as TGTGCCAGCAGCGCCCGATCCCCGGGACCGAATGAGCAGTTCTTC. The rearrangement uses TRBV9 and TRBJ2-1; either TRBD1 or TRBD2 may fit D (5 bases each). This CDR3 is built from 15 residues. Germline V gene data show CDR1 as SGDLS and CDR2 as YYNGEE. The V end was cut by 3 bases, the J end by 7 bases, with 17 bases between. The complete variable domain, with remaining parts taken from reference TRBV9 and TRBJ2-1, reads DSGVTQTPKHLITATGQRVTLRCSPRSGDLSVYWYQQSLDQGLQFLIQYYNGEERAKGNILERFSAQQFPDLHSELNLSSLELGDSALYFCASSARSPGPNEQFFGPGTRLTVL.

This chain connects TRBV2 to TRBJ2-2; D assignment may be TRBD1 or TRBD2 (6 bases each). CDR1 and CDR2 from the germline V gene are SNHLY and FYNNEI. The CDR3 is 15 amino acids. The V and J ends lost 4 bases and 4 bases respectively, with 13 bases between them. The CDR3 nucleotides read TGTGCCAGCAGTGCCAGGGGCGGGACCACCGGGGAGCTGTTTTTT. Residues: CASSARGGTTGELFF. Full variable domain (missing parts from reference TRBV2 and TRBJ2-2): EPEVTQTPSHQVTQMGQEVILRCVPISNHLYFYWYRQILGQKVEFLVSFYNNEISEKSEIFDDQFSVERPDGSNFTLKIRSTKLEDSAMYFCASSARGGTTGELFFGEGSRLTVL.

The chain joins TRBV28 to TRBJ1-5; D unclear. The germline V gene has CDR1 MDHEN and CDR2 SYDVKM. The CDR3 consists of 13 residues. Trimming left V 5 bases short and J 7 bases short, with 12 bases between. The CDR3 DNA reads TGTGCCAGCAGTCTATTTTCGAGGCAGCCCCAGCATTTT. This encodes CASSLFSRQPQHF. Full variable domain (missing parts from reference TRBV28 and TRBJ1-5): DVKVTQSSRYLVKRTGEKVFLECVQDMDHENMFWYRQDPGLGLRLIYFSYDVKMKEKGDIPEGYSVSREKKERFSLILESASTNQTSMYLCASSLFSRQPQHFGDGTRLSIL.

The V gene is TRBV2, the J gene TRBJ2-1; D is unclear. Trimming shortened V by 6 bases and J by 6 bases, and 15 bases separated the two germline ends. Germline CDR1 SNHLY, CDR2 FYNNEI. The CDR3 runs to 14 residues. For the CDR3, the DNA is TGTGCCAGCAGGATGACTGGGCCTTCCAATGAGCAGTTCTTC. Its translation is CASRMTGPSNEQFF.

The V and J genes are TRBV11-2 and TRBJ1-1; tentative D call: TRBD1 (6 bases). CDR3 length equals 13 residues. Germline values: CDR1 SGHAT, CDR2 FQNNGV. The V and J ends lost 6 bases and 6 bases respectively, with 14 bases between them. This chain's CDR3 is CASRDQGRAEAFF. The CDR3 DNA sequence: TGTGCCAGCAGAGATCAGGGGAGGGCTGAAGCTTTCTTT.